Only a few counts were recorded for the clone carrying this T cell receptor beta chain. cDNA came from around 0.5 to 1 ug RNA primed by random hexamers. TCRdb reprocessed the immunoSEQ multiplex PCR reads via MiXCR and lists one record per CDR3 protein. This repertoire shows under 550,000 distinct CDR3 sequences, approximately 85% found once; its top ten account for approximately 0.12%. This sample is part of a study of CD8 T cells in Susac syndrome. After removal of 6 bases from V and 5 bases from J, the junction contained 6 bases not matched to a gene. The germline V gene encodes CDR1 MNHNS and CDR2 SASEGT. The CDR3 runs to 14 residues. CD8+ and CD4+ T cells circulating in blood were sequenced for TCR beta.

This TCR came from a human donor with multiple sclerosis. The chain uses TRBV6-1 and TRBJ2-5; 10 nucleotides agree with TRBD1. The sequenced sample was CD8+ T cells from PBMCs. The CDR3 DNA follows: TGTGCCAGCAGCGCGGGACAGGGGTACGAGACCCAGTACTTC. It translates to CASSAGQGYETQYF.